The present T cell receptor (beta chain) was sequenced within a study of beta chain features in type 1 diabetes. This clone was counted between two and nine times. What it binds is unknown. J was trimmed by 0 bases and V by 0 bases; bases with no gene match: 5. The CDR3 contains 17 residues. CDR1 is LGHNA, CDR2 YNFKEQ, per germline. Averaging about 100 mL, one heparinised blood draw was given by each donor. Based on CD45RO/CCR7/CD25/CD127/CD95/CD27, CD4+ regulatory, stem cell-like memory, naive and central memory cells were sorted. Sort purity for all populations was recorded as exceeding 98%. Study-level results: Across all four CD4+ subsets, people with type 1 diabetes showed modestly shorter TCRB CDR3s.

The investigators reverse transcribed all of the isolated RNA, so they sequenced expressed TCRB transcripts. Naive, central memory and regulatory T cell samples came to a mean of approximately 4 million reads. TCRdb's copy holds only in-frame clones and misses some; the assay was immunoSEQ multiplex PCR. The sample gives about 740,000 clones, 13% of which show up once; approximately 0.021% is in the top ten. The receptor's source is a man younger than 30 with type 1 diabetes. The V and J genes are TRBV4-2 and TRBJ2-4, with TRBD1 matching 7 bases. Sequencing used naive CD4+ T cells from blood. The CDR3 sequence is CASSQDGTVLAKNIQYF. Written as DNA, the CDR3 is TGTGCCAGCAGCCAAGACGGGACAGTCCTAGCCAAAAACATTCAGTACTTC.